A single sample gave rise to the 9 T cell receptor beta chains below, sequenced in a study of cytomegalovirus exposure and HLA in healthy donors. Primers: 60 Vbeta forward and 13 Jbeta reverse. Repertoires were generated with immunoSEQ multiplex PCR, while TCRdb's copy carries only in-frame clones and drops some. The sample contains roughly 150,000 clones, around 78% of which appear only once. Sequencing used PBMCs. Source of these receptors: a woman aged 18 to 35 in good health and CMV-seronegative.

The chain recombines TRBV19 with TRBJ1-4; no clear D. This CDR3 comprises 15 residues. V was trimmed by 4 bases and J by 3 bases, leaving 12 bases between them. Germline CDR1 reads LNHDA; CDR2 reads SQIVND (reference sequence). CDR3 bases: TGTGCCAGTAGTAACTCGGAGGTGGCTAATGAAAAACTGTTTTTT. Translated: CASSNSEVANEKLFF.

This clone was observed a handful of times. This chain uses TRBV5-4 with TRBJ1-4; the D gene is possibly TRBD1 (6 bases). The CDR3 loop spans 15 amino acids. Trimming removed 0 bases from V and 8 bases from J, with 14 bases in between. Per germline, CDR1 SGHNT and CDR2 YYREEE (reference sequence). The CDR3 DNA reads as TGTGCCAGCAGCTTGGGTCCAGGGGCGGAAGAAAAACTGTTTTTT. This encodes CASSLGPGAEEKLFF.

V usage is TRBV28 and J usage is TRBJ1-3, with D unclear. CDR1 and CDR2 from the germline V gene are MDHEN and SYDVKM. The V end lost 6 bases, the J end lost 2 bases, and 14 bases lay between the germline ends. The CDR3 runs to 15 residues. DNA of the CDR3: TGTGCCAGCAGCTCCACCGCCGGGGCTGGAAACACCATATATTTT. This translates into CASSSTAGAGNTIYF.

The V gene is TRBV15, the J gene TRBJ1-5, with unresolved D. Trimming pared 3 bases from V and 2 bases from J, leaving 20 bases between. Per germline, CDR1 LNHNV and CDR2 YYDKDF (reference sequence). The length of the CDR3 is 18 residues. The CDR3, as DNA: TGTGCCACCAGCAGTTCGGATTATTTGAGGTTAGGCAATCAGCCCCAGCATTTT. Protein product: CATSSSDYLRLGNQPQHF. Looking up the rest from reference TRBV15 and TRBJ1-5 gives the full variable domain: DAMVIQNPRYQVTQFGKPVTLSCSQTLNHNVMYWYQQKSSQAPKLLFHYYDKDFNNEADTPDNFQSRRPNTSFCFLDIRSPGLGDTAMYLCATSSSDYLRLGNQPQHFGDGTRLSIL.

This chain joins TRBV11-2 and TRBJ2-7, with 9 nucleotides matching TRBD2. Germline CDR1 and CDR2: SGHAT and FQNNGV. The CDR3 sequence is 14 residues long. V dropped 2 bases and J dropped 5; count of bases not matched to a gene: 4. The CDR3 sequence: CASSLRLAGNEQYV. The CDR3 DNA reads as TGTGCCAGCAGCTTAAGGCTAGCGGGAAACGAGCAGTACGTC.

The chain carries TRBV11-2 and TRBJ2-5; maybe TRBD1 (5 bases). This CDR3 has 13 residues. Per germline, CDR1 SGHAT and CDR2 FQNNGV. V lost 3 bases to trimming and J lost 3 bases, with 8 bases between them. CDR3 DNA sequence: TGTGCCAGCAGCTTTCAGACAGAAGAGACCCAGTACTTC. This codes for CASSFQTEETQYF.

The CDR3, as DNA: TGTGCCAGCTCACCGGCCCTAGCGGGAGGGGGTGGCAATGAGCAGTTCTTC. Protein product: CASSPALAGGGGNEQFF. This sequence joins TRBV18 and TRBJ2-1, with 12 bases lining up with TRBD2. V lost 3 bases and J lost 6; bases outside the gene matches: 9. The germline V gene encodes CDR1 KGHSH and CDR2 LQKENI. There are 17 residues in the CDR3. Together with reference TRBV18 and TRBJ2-1, the CDR3 gives the full variable domain: NAGVMQNPRHLVRRRGQEARLRCSPMKGHSHVYWYRQLPEEGLKFMVYLQKENIIDESGMPKERFSAEFPKEGPSILRIQQVVRGDSAAYFCASSPALAGGGGNEQFFGPGTRLTVL.

This chain connects TRBV5-6 to TRBJ1-1; 8 bases agree with TRBD1. With V trimmed by 2 bases and J by 5 bases, 11 bases remained unmatched. The CDR3 totals 16 residues. The germline CDR1 and CDR2 sequences are SGHDT and YYEEEE. The CDR3 spells CASSFTQGARVTEAFF. CDR3 DNA: TGTGCCAGCAGCTTTACCCAGGGGGCGCGGGTTACTGAAGCTTTCTTT.

Turning to this clone: Compared with germline, one end of the junction differs, possibly owing to a read error. The chain has TRBV7-7 and TRBJ2-7, with 8 bases matching TRBD1. The CDR3 is made up of 14 amino acids. Germline-derived CDR1 and CDR2 are SSHAT and FNYEAQ (reference sequence). CDR3 DNA: TGTGCTAGCAGCTTAAGGCAGGGGGCAAACGAGCAGTACTTC. Its protein is CASSLRQGANEQYF.